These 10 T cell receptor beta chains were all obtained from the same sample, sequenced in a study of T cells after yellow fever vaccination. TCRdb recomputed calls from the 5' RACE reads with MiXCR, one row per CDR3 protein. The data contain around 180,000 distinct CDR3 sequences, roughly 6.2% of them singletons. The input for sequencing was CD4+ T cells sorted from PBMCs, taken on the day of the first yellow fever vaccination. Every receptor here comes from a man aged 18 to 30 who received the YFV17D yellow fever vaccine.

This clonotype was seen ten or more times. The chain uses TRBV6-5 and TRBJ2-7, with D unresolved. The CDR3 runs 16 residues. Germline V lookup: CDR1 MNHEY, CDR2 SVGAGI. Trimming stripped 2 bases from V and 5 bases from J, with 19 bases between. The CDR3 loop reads CASSYRLWKTSHEQYF. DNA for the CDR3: TGTGCCAGCAGTTACAGGTTGTGGAAGACCAGCCACGAGCAGTACTTC.

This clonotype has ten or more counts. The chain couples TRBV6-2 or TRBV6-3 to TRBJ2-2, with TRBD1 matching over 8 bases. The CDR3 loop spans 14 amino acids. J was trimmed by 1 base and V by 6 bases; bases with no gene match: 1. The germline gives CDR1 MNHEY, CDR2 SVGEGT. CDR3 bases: TGTGCCAGCAGGGGGACAGGGAACACCGGGGAGCTGTTTTTT. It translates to CASRGTGNTGELFF.

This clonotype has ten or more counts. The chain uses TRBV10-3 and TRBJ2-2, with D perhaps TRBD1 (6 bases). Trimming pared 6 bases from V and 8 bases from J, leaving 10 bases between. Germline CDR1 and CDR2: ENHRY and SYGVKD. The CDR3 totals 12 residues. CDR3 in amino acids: CAISQTGGELFF. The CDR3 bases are TGTGCCATCAGCCAGACAGGTGGGGAGCTGTTTTTT.

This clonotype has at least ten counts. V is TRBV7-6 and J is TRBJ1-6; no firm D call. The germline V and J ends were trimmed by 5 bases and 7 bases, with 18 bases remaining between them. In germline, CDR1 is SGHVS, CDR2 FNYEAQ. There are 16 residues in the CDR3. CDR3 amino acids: CASSTAPGSINSPLHF. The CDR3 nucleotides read TGTGCCAGCAGCACTGCTCCGGGGTCGATAAATTCACCCCTCCACTTT.

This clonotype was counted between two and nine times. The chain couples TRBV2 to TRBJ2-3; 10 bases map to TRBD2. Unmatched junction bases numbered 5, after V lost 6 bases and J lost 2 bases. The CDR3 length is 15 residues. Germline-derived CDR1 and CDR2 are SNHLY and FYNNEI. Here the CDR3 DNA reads TGTGCCAGCAGGTTTAGCGGGGGGTCCACAGATACGCAGTATTTT. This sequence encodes CASRFSGGSTDTQYF.

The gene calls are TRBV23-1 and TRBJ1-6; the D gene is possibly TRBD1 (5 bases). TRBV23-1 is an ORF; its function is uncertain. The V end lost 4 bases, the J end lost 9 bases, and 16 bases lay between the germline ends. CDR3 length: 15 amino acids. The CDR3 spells CASSPTGTETSPLHF. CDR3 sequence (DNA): TGCGCCAGCAGTCCGACCGGGACGGAAACTTCACCCCTCCACTTT.

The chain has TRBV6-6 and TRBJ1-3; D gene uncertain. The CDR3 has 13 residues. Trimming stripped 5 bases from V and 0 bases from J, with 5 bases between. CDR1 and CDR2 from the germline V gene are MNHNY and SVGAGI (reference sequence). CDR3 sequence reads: CASSQNSGNTIYF. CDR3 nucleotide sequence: TGTGCCAGCAGTCAGAACTCTGGAAACACCATATATTTT.

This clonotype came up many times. CDR3 bases: TGTGCCAGCAGCAAAAAAAAAGATACTAGCGGGGTCCAAGAGACCCAGTACTTC. Translated: CASSKKKDTSGVQETQYF. The chain combines TRBV5-4 with TRBJ2-5, with TRBD2 identical over 10 bases. The ends lost 4 bases at V and 1 base at J; junction bases unmatched: 13. CDR1 and CDR2 (germline): SGHNT, YYREEE (reference sequence). This CDR3 contains 18 residues. Filled out from reference TRBV5-4 and TRBJ2-5, the complete variable domain reads ETGVTQSPTHLIKTRGQQVTLRCSSQSGHNTVSWYQQALGQGPQFIFQYYREEENGRGNFPPRFSGLQFPNYSSELNVNALELDDSALYLCASSKKKDTSGVQETQYFGPGTRLLVL.

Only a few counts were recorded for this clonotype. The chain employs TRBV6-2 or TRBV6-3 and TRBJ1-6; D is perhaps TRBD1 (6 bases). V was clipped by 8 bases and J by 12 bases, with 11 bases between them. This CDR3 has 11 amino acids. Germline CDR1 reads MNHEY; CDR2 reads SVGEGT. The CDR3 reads CASYSQGPLHF. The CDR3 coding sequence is TGTGCCAGCTACTCACAGGGACCCCTCCACTTT.

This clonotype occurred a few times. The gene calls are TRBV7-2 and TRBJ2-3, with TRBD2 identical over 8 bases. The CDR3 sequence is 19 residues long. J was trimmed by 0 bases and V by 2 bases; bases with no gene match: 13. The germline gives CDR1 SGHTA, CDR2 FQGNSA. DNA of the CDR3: TGTGCCAGCAGCTTAAAGGGTGGCGGGGGGTCAAGTAGCACAGATACGCAGTATTTT. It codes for CASSLKGGGGSSSTDTQYF.